The 7 T cell receptor beta chains below come from one sample, sequenced in a study of T cell changes during pregnancy in multiple sclerosis. Assay: immunoSEQ multiplex PCR; the TCRdb copy retains only in-frame clones and omits some. The sample shows some 81,000 clones, 85% to 95% of them seen only once. The sequencing used peripheral blood, collected after pregnancy. All receptors come from a female donor in good health, enrolled as a control in a pregnancy study.

The rearrangement links TRBV7-9 to TRBJ1-4, with D unresolved. The CDR3 is made up of 15 amino acids. The germline V and J ends were trimmed by 0 bases and 5 bases, with 10 bases remaining between them. CDR1 SEHNR and CDR2 FQNEAQ come from the germline V gene (reference sequence). Here the CDR3 reads CASSLAQILNEKLFF. CDR3 DNA: TGTGCCAGCAGCTTAGCCCAGATTTTAAATGAAAAACTGTTTTTT.

In its sample, this clone was seen a few times. The rearrangement links TRBV6-5 to TRBJ2-7; maybe TRBD1 (5 bases). The V end was cut by 0 bases, the J end by 1 base, with 13 bases between. Germline lookup yields CDR1 MNHEY and CDR2 SVGAGI. CDR3 length: 16 amino acids. The CDR3 DNA reads as TGTGCCAGCAGTTACTCGATGTCGGCAGGGTCCTACGAGCAGTACTTC. Translation: CASSYSMSAGSYEQYF.

The V gene is TRBV19, the J gene TRBJ2-7; D is perhaps TRBD2 (6 bases). There are 15 residues in the CDR3. With 3 bases removed from V and 1 base from J, the gap between germline ends came to 13 bases. Looked up from germline, CDR1 is LNHDA and CDR2 is SQIVND (reference sequence). The CDR3 loop is CASSMFLGGSYEQYF. DNA of the CDR3: TGTGCCAGTAGTATGTTTTTGGGGGGATCCTACGAGCAGTACTTC.

The gene calls are TRBV19 and TRBJ1-1; D is undetermined. The CDR3 has 15 amino acids. Germline V gene sequence: CDR1 LNHDA, CDR2 SQIVND (reference sequence). V lost 5 bases to trimming and J lost 1 base, with 14 bases between them. The CDR3 sequence is CASSRRRSGNTEAFF. Written as DNA, the CDR3 is TGTGCCAGTAGTCGAAGGCGTTCGGGGAACACTGAAGCTTTCTTT.

The chain couples TRBV19 to TRBJ1-1; D gene unclear. The CDR3 totals 13 residues. The germline CDR1 and CDR2 sequences are LNHDA and SQIVND (reference sequence). Trimming pared 8 bases from V and 8 bases from J, leaving 18 bases between. CDR3 DNA sequence: TGTGCCAGTCAGGACTTGGGAGGCTACGAAGCTTTCTTT. Translating gives CASQDLGGYEAFF.

The genes are TRBV9 and TRBJ2-4; D may be TRBD1 (6 bases). The CDR3 has 17 residues. The germline V and J ends were trimmed by 4 bases and 0 bases, with 17 bases remaining between them. Germline values: CDR1 SGDLS, CDR2 YYNGEE. CDR3 sequence (DNA): TGTGCCAGCAGCACTAGTGGGCAGGGGATAGCCAAAAACATTCAGTACTTC. Translating it yields CASSTSGQGIAKNIQYF.

The J gene is TRBJ1-6, the V gene TRBV2; D is uncertain. Germline V gene lookup returns CDR1 SNHLY and CDR2 FYNNEI. Trimming cost V 8 bases and J 7 bases, with 6 bases left between them. The CDR3 covers 11 residues. The CDR3 sequence is CASESNSPLHF. For the CDR3, the DNA is TGTGCCAGCGAGAGCAATTCACCCCTCCACTTT.